This T cell receptor (beta chain) is from a study of blood T cell repertoires in COVID-19. In the study overall: Acute and convalescent COVID-19 samples came from the United States, Italy and Spain. The analysed material was cDNA or gDNA that came from T cells, B-cell-depleted T cells, or PBMCs.

Per the authors' pipeline: Counts of nucleated cells, estimated from reference gene primer amplification, were obtained. Sequencing was performed with immunoSEQ multiplex PCR; in TCRdb, only in-frame clones are kept and a portion is missing. V and J calls and clone size come straight from that table; D and trimming were deduced from the DNA. This table has approximately 110,000 clones, around 80% appearing once. V was shortened by 1 base and J by 8 bases, with 17 bases between the two germline ends. This CDR3 comprises 15 residues. Germline loops: CDR1 SGHVS, CDR2 FQNEAQ. This sequence was found in a human donor in a cohort sampled during active or convalescent COVID-19. Specimen: peripheral blood. The chain combines TRBV7-8 with TRBJ1-1; no clear D. CDR3 nucleotides: TGTGCCAGCAGCTTAGGTCGCTTGTGGCAGTCGGAAGCTTTCTTT. Protein: CASSLGRLWQSEAFF.